This TCR beta chain was profiled in a study of neurological immune-mediated disorders. Study findings and constraints: There was no clinical or MRI feature that showed an association with the multiple sclerosis repertoire cluster.

Deletions cut 0 bases from V and 0 bases from J, with 12 bases between. Germline loops: CDR1 SGHTA, CDR2 FQGNSA. The CDR3 totals 17 residues. Many counts were recorded for this clonotype. The target antigen is unknown. The cDNA was synthesized by means of template-switch 5'RACE, which was carried out with 10-nucleotide random UMIs. TCRdb re-analysed the 5' RACE reads in MiXCR, keeping a single row per CDR3 protein. The sample holds about 82,000 distinct CDR3 sequences, about 2.5% seen once. The material sequenced was PBMCs. The TCR originated in a woman aged 25 to 39 with multiple sclerosis. This chain connects TRBV7-2 to TRBJ2-1; weak D call: TRBD2 (6 bases). Here the CDR3 DNA reads TGTGCCAGCAGCTTAGCGAGCGCGGGACCCTCCTACAATGAGCAGTTCTTC. Its protein is CASSLASAGPSYNEQFF.